Listed below are T cell receptor beta chains from one sample, sequenced in a study of early T cells in non-severe SARS-CoV-2 infection. TCRdb re-called the 5' RACE reads with MiXCR, one entry per CDR3 protein. This sample has some 40,000 distinct CDR3 sequences, with roughly 4.5% found just once. The sample was whole blood. The receptors shown here come from an adult who was a healthcare worker with PCR-confirmed SARS-CoV-2 infection or an uninfected control (not recorded which). Each CDR3 is given with its conserved first and last residue. Fields, in order: V gene, J gene, CDR3 protein.

>TRBV7-8|TRBJ1-6
CASSLGTGGGSPLHF
>TRBV7-9|TRBJ2-7
CASSYSEGVEQYF
>TRBV6-6|TRBJ2-1
CASSYRKGWYEQFF
>TRBV29-1|TRBJ2-3
CSVDPADTQYF
>TRBV20-1|TRBJ1-2
CGSPGQSSRGYTF
>TRBV7-2|TRBJ2-6
CASSWDRDYSGANVLTF
>TRBV5-5|TRBJ1-2
CASSFGDFNYGYTF
>TRBV5-1|TRBJ1-6
CASSLDQINSPLHF
>TRBV18|TRBJ1-1
CASSPLEGVNTEAFF
>TRBV7-6|TRBJ1-4
CASSLTRDRGEKLFF
>TRBV7-6|TRBJ1-6
CASSARQDNSPLHF
>TRBV10-3|TRBJ2-7
CAISVPGPGEQYF
>TRBV9|TRBJ2-7
CASSVGQGNYEQYF
>TRBV12-3/TRBV12-4|TRBJ1-2
CASSSYPGQEGYTF
>TRBV19|TRBJ1-5
CASSIVGRQLQSNQPQHF
>TRBV27|TRBJ1-6
CASSLGQGYNSPLHF
>TRBV2|TRBJ1-5
CASSEEGRGNQPQHF
>TRBV18|TRBJ2-3
CASSPSIVSSDTQYF